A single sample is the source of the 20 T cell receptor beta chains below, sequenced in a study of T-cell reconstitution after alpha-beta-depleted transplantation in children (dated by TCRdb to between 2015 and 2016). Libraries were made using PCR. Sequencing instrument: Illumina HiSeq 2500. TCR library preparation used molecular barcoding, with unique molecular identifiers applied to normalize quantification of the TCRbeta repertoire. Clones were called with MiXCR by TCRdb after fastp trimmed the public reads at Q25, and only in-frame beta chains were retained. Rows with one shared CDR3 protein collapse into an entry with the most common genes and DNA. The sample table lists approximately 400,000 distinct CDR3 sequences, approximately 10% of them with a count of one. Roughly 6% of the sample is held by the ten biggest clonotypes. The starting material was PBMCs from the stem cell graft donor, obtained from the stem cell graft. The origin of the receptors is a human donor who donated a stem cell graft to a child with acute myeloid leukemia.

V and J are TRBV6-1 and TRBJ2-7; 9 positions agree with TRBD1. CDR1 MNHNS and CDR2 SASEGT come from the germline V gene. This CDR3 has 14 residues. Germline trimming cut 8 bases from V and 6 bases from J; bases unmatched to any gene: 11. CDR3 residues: CASGFGTGNFEQYV. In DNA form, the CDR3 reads TGTGCCAGCGGGTTCGGGACAGGGAATTTCGAGCAGTACGTC.

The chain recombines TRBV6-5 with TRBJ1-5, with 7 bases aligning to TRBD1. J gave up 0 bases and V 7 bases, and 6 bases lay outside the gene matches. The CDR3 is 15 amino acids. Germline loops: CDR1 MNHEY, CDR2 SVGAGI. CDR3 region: CASTRTGSSNQPQHF. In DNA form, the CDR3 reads TGTGCCAGCACCAGGACAGGTAGTAGCAATCAGCCCCAGCATTTT.

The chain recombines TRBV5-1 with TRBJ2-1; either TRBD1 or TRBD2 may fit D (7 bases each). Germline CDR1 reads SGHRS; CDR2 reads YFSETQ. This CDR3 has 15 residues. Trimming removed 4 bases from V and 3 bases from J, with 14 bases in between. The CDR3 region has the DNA TGCGCCAGCAGCCGAAGCGGGACAGACTACAATGAGCAGTTCTTC. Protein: CASSRSGTDYNEQFF.

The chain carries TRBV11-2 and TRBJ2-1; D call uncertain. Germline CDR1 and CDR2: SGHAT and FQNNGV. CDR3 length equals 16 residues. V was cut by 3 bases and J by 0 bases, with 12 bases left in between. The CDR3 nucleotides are TGTGCCAGCAGCTTCTCGGCGCAAAGCTCCTACAATGAGCAGTTCTTC. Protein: CASSFSAQSSYNEQFF.

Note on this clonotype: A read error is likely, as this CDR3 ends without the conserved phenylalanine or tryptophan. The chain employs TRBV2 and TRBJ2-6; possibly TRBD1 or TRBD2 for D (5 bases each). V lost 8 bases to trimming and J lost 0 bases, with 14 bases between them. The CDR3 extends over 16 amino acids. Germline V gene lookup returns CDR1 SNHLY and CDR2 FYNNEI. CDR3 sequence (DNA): TGTGCCAGCGGCGGCCGGGGCCACTCTGGGGCCAACGTCCTGACTTCC. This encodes CASGGRGHSGANVLTS.

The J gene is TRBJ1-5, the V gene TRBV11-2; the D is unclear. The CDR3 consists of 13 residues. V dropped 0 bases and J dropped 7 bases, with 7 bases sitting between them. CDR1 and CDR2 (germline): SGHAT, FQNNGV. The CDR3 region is CASSLERLQPQHF. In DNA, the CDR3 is TGTGCCAGCAGCTTAGAGCGGTTGCAGCCCCAGCATTTT.

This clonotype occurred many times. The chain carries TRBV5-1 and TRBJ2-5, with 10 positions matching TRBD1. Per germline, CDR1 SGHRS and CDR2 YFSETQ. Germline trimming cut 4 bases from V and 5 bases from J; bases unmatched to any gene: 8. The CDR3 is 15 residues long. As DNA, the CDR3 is TGCGCCAGCAGCAGGACAGGGGGAGAGTGGGAGACCCAGTACTTC. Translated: CASSRTGGEWETQYF.

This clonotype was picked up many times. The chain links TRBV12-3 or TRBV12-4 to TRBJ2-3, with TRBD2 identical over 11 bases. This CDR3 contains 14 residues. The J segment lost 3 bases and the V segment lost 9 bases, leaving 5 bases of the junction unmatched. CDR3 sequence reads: CASTRLAGTDTQYF. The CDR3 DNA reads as TGTGCCAGTACTCGACTAGCGGGAACAGATACGCAGTATTTT.

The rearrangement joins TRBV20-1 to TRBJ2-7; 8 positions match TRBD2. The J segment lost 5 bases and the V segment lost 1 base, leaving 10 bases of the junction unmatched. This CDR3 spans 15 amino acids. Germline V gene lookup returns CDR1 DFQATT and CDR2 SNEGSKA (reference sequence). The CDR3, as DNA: TGCAGTGCTAGAGTTGCTCCGGGACTAGACGACGAGCAGTACTTC. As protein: CSARVAPGLDDEQYF.

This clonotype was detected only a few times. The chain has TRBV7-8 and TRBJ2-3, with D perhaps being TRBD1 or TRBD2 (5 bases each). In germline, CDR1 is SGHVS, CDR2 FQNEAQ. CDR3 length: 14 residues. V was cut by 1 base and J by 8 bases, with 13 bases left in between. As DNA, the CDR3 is TGTGCCAGCAGCTTAGGTGACAGAGGAGGTACGCAGTATTTT. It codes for CASSLGDRGGTQYF. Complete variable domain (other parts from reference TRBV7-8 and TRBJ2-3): GAGVSQSPRYKVAKRGQDVALRCDPISGHVSLFWYQQALGQGPEFLTYFQNEAQLDKSGLPSDRFFAERPEGSVSTLKIQRTQQEDSAVYLCASSLGDRGGTQYFGPGTRLTVL.

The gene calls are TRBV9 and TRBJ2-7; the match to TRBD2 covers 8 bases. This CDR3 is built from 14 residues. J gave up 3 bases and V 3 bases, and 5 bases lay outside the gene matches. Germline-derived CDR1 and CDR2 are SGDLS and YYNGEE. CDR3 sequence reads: CASSGPGGIYEQYF. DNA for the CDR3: TGTGCCAGCAGCGGACCGGGAGGGATCTACGAGCAGTACTTC. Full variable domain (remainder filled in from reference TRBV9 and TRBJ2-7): DSGVTQTPKHLITATGQRVTLRCSPRSGDLSVYWYQQSLDQGLQFLIQYYNGEERAKGNILERFSAQQFPDLHSELNLSSLELGDSALYFCASSGPGGIYEQYFGPGTRLTVT.

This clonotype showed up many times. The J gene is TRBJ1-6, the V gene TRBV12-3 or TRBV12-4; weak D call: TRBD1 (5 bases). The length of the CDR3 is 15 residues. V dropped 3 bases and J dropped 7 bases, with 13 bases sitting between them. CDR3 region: CASSLAGTGNSPLHF. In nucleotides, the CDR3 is TGTGCCAGCAGTTTGGCCGGGACGGGGAATTCACCCCTCCACTTT.

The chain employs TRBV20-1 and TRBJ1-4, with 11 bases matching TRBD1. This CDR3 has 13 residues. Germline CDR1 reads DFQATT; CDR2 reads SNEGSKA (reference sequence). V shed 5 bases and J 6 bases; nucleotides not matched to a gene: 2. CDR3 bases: TGCAGTGCTGAGGGACAGGGGGATGAAAAACTGTTTTTT. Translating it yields CSAEGQGDEKLFF.

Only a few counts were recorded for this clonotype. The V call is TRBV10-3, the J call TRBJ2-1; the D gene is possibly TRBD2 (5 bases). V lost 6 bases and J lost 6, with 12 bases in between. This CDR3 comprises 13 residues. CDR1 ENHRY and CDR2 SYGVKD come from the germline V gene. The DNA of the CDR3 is TGTGCCATCAGCCCGCACGGGGTCAATGAGCAGTTCTTC. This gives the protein CAISPHGVNEQFF.

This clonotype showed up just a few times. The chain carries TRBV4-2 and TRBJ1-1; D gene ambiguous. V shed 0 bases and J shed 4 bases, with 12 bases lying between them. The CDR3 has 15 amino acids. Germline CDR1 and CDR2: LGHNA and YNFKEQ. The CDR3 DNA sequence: TGTGCCAGCAGCCAAGACCGGCGCGAGGGCACTGAAGCTTTCTTT. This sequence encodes CASSQDRREGTEAFF.

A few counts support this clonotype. CDR3 residues: CATSQVVEKLFF. Written as DNA, the CDR3 is TGTGCCACCAGCCAGGTTGTGGAAAAACTGTTTTTT. The chain joins TRBV15 to TRBJ1-4; D unclear. The CDR3 runs 12 residues. Germline assignment: CDR1 LNHNV and CDR2 YYDKDF (reference sequence). Trimming left V 5 bases short and J 8 bases short, with 9 bases between.

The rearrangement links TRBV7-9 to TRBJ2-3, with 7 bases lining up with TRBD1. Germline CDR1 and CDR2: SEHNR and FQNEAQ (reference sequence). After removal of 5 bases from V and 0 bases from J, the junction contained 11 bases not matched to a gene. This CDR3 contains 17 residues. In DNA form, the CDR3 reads TGTGCCAGCAGCAAACTCCCGACAGGGCCTAGCACAGATACGCAGTATTTT. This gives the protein CASSKLPTGPSTDTQYF.

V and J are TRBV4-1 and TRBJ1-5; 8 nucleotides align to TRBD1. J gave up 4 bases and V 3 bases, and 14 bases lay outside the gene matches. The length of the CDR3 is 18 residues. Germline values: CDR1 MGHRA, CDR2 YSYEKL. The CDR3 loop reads CASSQELNRGIRNQPQHF. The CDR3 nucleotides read TGCGCCAGCAGCCAGGAACTTAACAGGGGGATCCGGAATCAGCCCCAGCATTTT.

CDR3 protein: CSATGGANVLTF. CDR3 sequence (DNA): TGCAGTGCTACTGGTGGGGCCAACGTCCTGACTTTC. This chain joins TRBV20-1 and TRBJ2-6; no clear D. Germline CDR1 reads DFQATT; CDR2 reads SNEGSKA (reference sequence). The CDR3 is made up of 12 amino acids. Trimming pared 4 bases from V and 3 bases from J, leaving 4 bases between.

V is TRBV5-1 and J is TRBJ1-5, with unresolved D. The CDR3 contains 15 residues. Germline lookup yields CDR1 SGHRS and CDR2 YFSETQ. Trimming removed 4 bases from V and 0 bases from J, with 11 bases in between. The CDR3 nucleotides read TGCGCCAGCAGCCTATCCGGGATTAGCAATCAGCCCCAGCATTTT. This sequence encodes CASSLSGISNQPQHF.